The entry below describes one T cell receptor beta chain. The repertoire was sequenced with immunoSEQ multiplex PCR; TCRdb's copy has only in-frame clones and lacks some. The table lists some 300,000 clones, approximately 86% of them singletons. Trimming took 2 bases from V and 7 from J; bases not matched to a gene: 3. Germline V gene lookup returns CDR1 MNHEY and CDR2 SVGEGT. The CDR3 extends over 16 amino acids. This record belongs to a study of blood T cell repertoires in COVID-19. Study at large: The cDNA or gDNA used as material had been derived from T cells, B-cell-depleted T cells, or PBMCs.

J is TRBJ2-1 and V is TRBV6-2 or TRBV6-3, with TRBD2 identical over 15 bases. The receptor was isolated from a woman in her seventies with COVID-19, enrolled during active disease. The sample comprised peripheral blood. CDR3 sequence reads: CASSYRTSGGANEQFF. Here the CDR3 DNA reads TGTGCCAGCAGTTACCGGACTAGCGGGGGGGCGAATGAGCAGTTCTTC.